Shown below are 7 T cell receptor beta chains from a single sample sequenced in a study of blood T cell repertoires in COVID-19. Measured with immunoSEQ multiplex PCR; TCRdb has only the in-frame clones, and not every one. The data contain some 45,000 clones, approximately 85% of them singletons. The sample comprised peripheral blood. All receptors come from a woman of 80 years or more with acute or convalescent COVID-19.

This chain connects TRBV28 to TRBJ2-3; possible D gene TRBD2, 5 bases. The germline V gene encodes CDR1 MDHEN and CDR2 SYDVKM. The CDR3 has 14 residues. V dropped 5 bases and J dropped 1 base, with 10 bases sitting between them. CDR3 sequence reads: CASSPAGGTDTQYF. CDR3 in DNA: TGTGCCAGCAGTCCGGCCGGGGGCACAGATACGCAGTATTTT.

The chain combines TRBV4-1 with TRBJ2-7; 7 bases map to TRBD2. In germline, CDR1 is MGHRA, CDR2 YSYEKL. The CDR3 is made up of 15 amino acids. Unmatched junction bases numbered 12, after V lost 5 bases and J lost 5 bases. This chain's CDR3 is CASSSFAGAIDEQYF. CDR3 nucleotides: TGCGCCAGCAGCAGTTTCGCGGGAGCAATCGACGAGCAGTACTTC.

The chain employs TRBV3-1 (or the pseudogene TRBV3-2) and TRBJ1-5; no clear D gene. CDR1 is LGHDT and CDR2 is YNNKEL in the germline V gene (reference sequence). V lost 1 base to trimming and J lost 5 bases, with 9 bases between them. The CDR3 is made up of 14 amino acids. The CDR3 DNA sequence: TGTGCCAGCAGCCAAGGAGGATCGGATCAGCCCCAGCATTTT. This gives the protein CASSQGGSDQPQHF.

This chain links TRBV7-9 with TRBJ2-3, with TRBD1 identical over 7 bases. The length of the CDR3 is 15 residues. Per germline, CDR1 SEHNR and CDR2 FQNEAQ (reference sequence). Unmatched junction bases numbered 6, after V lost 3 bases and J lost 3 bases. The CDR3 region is CASSFQQGLTDTQYF. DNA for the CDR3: TGTGCCAGCAGCTTTCAACAGGGGCTTACAGATACGCAGTATTTT.

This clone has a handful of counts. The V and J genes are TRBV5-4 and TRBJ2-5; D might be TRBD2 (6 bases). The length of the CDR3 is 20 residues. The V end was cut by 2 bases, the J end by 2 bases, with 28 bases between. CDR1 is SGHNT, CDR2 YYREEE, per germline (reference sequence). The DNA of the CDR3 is TGTGCCAGCAGCTTCGGGGGACCATATGGATTGTTAAGGACACAAGAGACCCAGTACTTC. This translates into CASSFGGPYGLLRTQETQYF.

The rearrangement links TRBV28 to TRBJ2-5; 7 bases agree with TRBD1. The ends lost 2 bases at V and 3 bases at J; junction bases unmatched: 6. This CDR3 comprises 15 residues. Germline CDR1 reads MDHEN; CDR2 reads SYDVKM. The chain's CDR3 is CASSLRGRPKETQYF. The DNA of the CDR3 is TGTGCCAGCAGTTTAAGGGGGCGGCCTAAAGAGACCCAGTACTTC.

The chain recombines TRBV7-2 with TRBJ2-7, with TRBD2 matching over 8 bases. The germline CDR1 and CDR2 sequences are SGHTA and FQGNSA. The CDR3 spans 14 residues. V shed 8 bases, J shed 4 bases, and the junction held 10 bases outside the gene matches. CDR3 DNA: TGTGCCAGCTCGGCCTACGGACTAGCTTACGAGCAGTACTTC. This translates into CASSAYGLAYEQYF.